This T cell receptor beta chain was identified in a study of T-cell memory formation after mild COVID-19. Overall study context: TCR clusters were mostly donor specific.

Study findings and constraints: Contracting CD4+ clones lay largely in CM and EM, with CD8+ ones residing in EMRA. Whereas later expanders leaned CD4+, clones contracting day 15 to 85 showed a balanced CD4/CD8 makeup. Cross-reactive memory seemingly joined, as some responding clones were found in pre-infection memory.

This clonotype was recorded a few times. Its antigen is unidentified. TCRdb re-called the 5' RACE reads through MiXCR, storing one row per CDR3 protein. The table lists over 250,000 distinct CDR3 sequences, around 15% of them singletons. V trimming: 6 bases; J trimming: 0 bases; junction bases outside the gene matches: 2. The CDR3 consists of 14 residues. CDR1 and CDR2 (germline): LNHDA, SQIVND (reference sequence). The chain joins TRBV19 to TRBJ2-3, with 8 positions matching TRBD2. This TCR came from a man aged 18 to 29 who had mild COVID-19 (a few samples of this study predate the infection). Cell type and time point are not known. Sequencing was carried out using PBMCs or a T cell subset sorted from them (not recorded which). CDR3 sequence (DNA): TGTGCCAGTAGACTAGCGGCTAGCACAGATACGCAGTATTTT. This encodes CASRLAASTDTQYF.